The clone carrying this T cell receptor beta chain was observed once. Its antigen is not identified. This sample was included in a study of T cell responses to AZD1222 COVID-19 vaccine. Study-level points and caveats: The sample set comprised mostly white British donors with more females, and clonal diversity was possibly underestimated.

Sequenced by immunoSEQ multiplex PCR; TCRdb stores in-frame clones only, minus some. Here the sample spans roughly 130,000 clones, about 90% being singletons. This CDR3 region has 13 residues. Looked up from germline, CDR1 is LGHDT and CDR2 is YNNKEL (reference sequence). V lost 4 bases, J lost 7 bases, and 4 bases stayed unmatched. This chain connects TRBV3-1 (or the pseudogene TRBV3-2) to TRBJ1-5; TRBD1 agrees at 7 bases. The source was peripheral blood, collected on day 0 of MenACWY control vaccination. This clonotype was sampled from an adult in good health. CDR3 in DNA: TGTGCCAGCAGCCCACAGGGGAGACAGCCCCAGCATTTT. This gives the protein CASSPQGRQPQHF.